These 21 T cell receptor beta chains were sequenced from one sample in a study of technical replicates of blood from a few donors. Profiled with immunoSEQ multiplex PCR; TCRdb holds only in-frame clones, not every one. The data contain 75,000 to 95,000 clones, 90% to 96% of them singletons. Sequencing was performed on T cells isolated from PBMCs. The receptors were sampled from a human donor in good health.

The CDR3 coding sequence is TGCGCCAGCAGCTTTCGGGGCGAGCAGTACTTC. Translated: CASSFRGEQYF. This chain links TRBV5-1 with TRBJ2-7, with D possibly matching TRBD2 (5 bases). Deletions cut 2 bases from V and 6 bases from J, with 6 bases between. Germline CDR1 SGHRS, CDR2 YFSETQ. The CDR3 extends over 11 amino acids. Combining the CDR3 with reference TRBV5-1 and TRBJ2-7 gives the whole variable domain KAGVTQTPRYLIKTRGQQVTLSCSPISGHRSVSWYQQTPGQGLQFLFEYFSETQRNKGNFPGRFSGRQFSNSRSEMNVSTLELGDSALYLCASSFRGEQYFGPGTRLTVT.

V usage is TRBV4-1 and J usage is TRBJ2-2, with TRBD1 matching over 8 bases. CDR3 length: 18 residues. With 1 base clipped from V and 0 bases from J, the junction kept 7 bases outside the gene matches. The germline CDR1 and CDR2 sequences are MGHRA and YSYEKL. CDR3: CASSQAPVGQANTGELFF. CDR3 coding DNA: TGCGCCAGCAGCCAAGCGCCGGTGGGACAGGCGAACACCGGGGAGCTGTTTTTT.

On this clone: The sample contains more than one DNA sequence encoding this CDR3. Here the CDR3 reads CASSVGSSGSYNEQFF. CDR3 DNA sequence: TGTGCCAGCAGCGTAGGGTCCAGCGGCTCCTACAATGAGCAGTTCTTC. V and J are TRBV9 and TRBJ2-1; tentative D call: TRBD2 (5 bases). Germline V lookup: CDR1 SGDLS, CDR2 YYNGEE. This CDR3 has 16 amino acids. Trimming pared 0 bases from V and 0 bases from J, leaving 10 bases between.

The rearrangement joins TRBV19 to TRBJ2-1; 12 positions match TRBD2. In germline, CDR1 is LNHDA, CDR2 SQIVND (reference sequence). V gave up 4 bases and J gave up 4 bases; unmatched junction bases: 5. CDR3 length equals 16 residues. The CDR3 is CASSTTLAGGYNEQFF. The CDR3 nucleotides are TGTGCCAGTAGTACCACACTAGCGGGAGGTTACAATGAGCAGTTCTTC.

V gene TRBV5-4 combines with J gene TRBJ2-1, with 11 bases fitting TRBD2. Per the germline V gene, CDR1 is SGHNT and CDR2 is YYREEE (reference sequence). Unmatched junction bases numbered 5, after V lost 3 bases and J lost 9 bases. The CDR3 has 14 residues. The CDR3 loop is CASSYSGRAGEQFF. In nucleotides, the CDR3 is TGTGCCAGCAGCTATAGCGGGAGGGCAGGTGAGCAGTTCTTC.

The chain couples TRBV28 to TRBJ1-4, with D uncertain. This CDR3 has 13 amino acids. The ends were cut back, 3 bases at V and 8 bases at J, with 10 bases in the middle. Germline-derived CDR1 and CDR2 are MDHEN and SYDVKM. Here the CDR3 reads CASSLRVEEKLFF. Written as DNA, the CDR3 is TGTGCCAGCAGTTTGCGGGTGGAGGAAAAACTGTTTTTT.

This chain connects TRBV5-1 to TRBJ2-3; TRBD2 aligns across 8 bases. CDR3 length: 13 amino acids. In germline, CDR1 is SGHRS, CDR2 YFSETQ. V lost 5 bases, J lost 5 bases, and 4 bases stayed unmatched. In DNA form, the CDR3 reads TGCGCCAGCAGGCTGGCGGGGGGAGATACGCAGTATTTT. It encodes CASRLAGGDTQYF.

The rearrangement links TRBV27 to TRBJ2-7; TRBD1 matches 8 bases. V lost 6 bases to trimming and J lost 3 bases; unmatched junction nucleotides: 7. The length of the CDR3 is 14 residues. CDR1 and CDR2 from the germline V gene are MNHEY and SMNVEV (reference sequence). The CDR3: CASRGTGNIYEQYF. The DNA of the CDR3 is TGTGCCAGCAGAGGGACAGGCAACATCTACGAGCAGTACTTC.

The chain recombines TRBV27 with TRBJ1-5, with 8 nucleotides matching TRBD1. V shed 6 bases, J shed 6 bases, and the junction held 4 bases outside the gene matches. This CDR3 spans 13 amino acids. Germline V CDR1 and CDR2: MNHEY, SMNVEV (reference sequence). CDR3: CASRGQAIQPQHF. As DNA, the CDR3 is TGTGCCAGCAGGGGACAGGCGATTCAGCCCCAGCATTTT.

The chain joins TRBV30 to TRBJ2-1; TRBD2 aligns across 7 bases. The junction had 10 bases not matched to a gene; V was cut back by 0 bases and J by 8 bases. The CDR3 runs 15 residues. CDR1 and CDR2 (germline): GTSNPN, SVGIG (reference sequence). The chain's CDR3 is CAWSVRAGFSDEQFF. The CDR3 DNA reads TGTGCCTGGAGTGTACGAGCGGGATTTTCGGATGAGCAGTTCTTC.

V gene TRBV9 combines with J gene TRBJ1-2; 7 bases are a match to TRBD1. In germline, CDR1 is SGDLS, CDR2 YYNGEE. The V gene end was trimmed by 0 bases and the J gene end by 0 bases; junction bases not matched to a gene: 8. The CDR3 covers 17 residues. CDR3 in DNA: TGTGCCAGCAGCGTAGGGGCTTTGGGGACAGCTAACTATGGCTACACCTTC. Amino acids: CASSVGALGTANYGYTF.

This sequence joins TRBV6-1 and TRBJ2-1; tentatively, D is TRBD1 (5 bases). The CDR3 has 15 residues. Germline assignment: CDR1 MNHNS and CDR2 SASEGT. V lost 6 bases and J lost 4, with 16 bases in between. CDR3 DNA sequence: TGTGCCAGCAGGGGCCAGGGAATTGGTTACAATGAGCAGTTCTTC. This encodes CASRGQGIGYNEQFF.

The rearrangement joins TRBV18 to TRBJ2-1; 11 bases map to TRBD2. V lost 1 base, J lost 9 bases, and 8 bases stayed unmatched. The CDR3 is 16 amino acids. Germline CDR1 KGHSH, CDR2 LQKENI. The CDR3 loop reads CASSPQVQTSGAEQFF. CDR3 coding DNA: TGTGCCAGCTCACCACAGGTGCAGACTAGCGGGGCTGAGCAGTTCTTC.

The V gene is TRBV7-9, the J gene TRBJ2-1, with 8 positions matching TRBD1. Germline V gene sequence: CDR1 SEHNR, CDR2 FQNEAQ (reference sequence). The CDR3 is made up of 13 amino acids. Germline trimming cut 9 bases from V and 6 bases from J; bases unmatched to any gene: 7. This CDR3 reads CARSSGGLNEQFF. CDR3 DNA sequence: TGTGCCAGATCTTCAGGGGGCCTCAATGAGCAGTTCTTC.

V is TRBV5-5 and J is TRBJ1-1; 9 bases align to TRBD1. The CDR3 is made up of 14 amino acids. Trimming removed 3 bases from V and 1 base from J; junction bases left unmatched: 1. Germline V lookup: CDR1 SGHKS, CDR2 YYEKEE (reference sequence). The CDR3 loop is CASSWGQGNTEAFF. CDR3 in DNA: TGTGCCAGCAGCTGGGGACAGGGGAACACTGAAGCTTTCTTT.

The V call is TRBV4-2, the J call TRBJ2-3, with 7 bases that match TRBD2. The CDR3 has 15 amino acids. After removal of 2 bases from V and 2 bases from J, the junction contained 4 bases not matched to a gene. Germline V gene lookup returns CDR1 LGHNA and CDR2 YNFKEQ. CDR3 coding DNA: TGTGCCAGCAGCCAACCTGGACTAGACACAGATACGCAGTATTTT. It encodes CASSQPGLDTDTQYF.

The genes are TRBV7-8 and TRBJ2-7; D is uncertain. Trimming left V 5 bases short and J 3 bases short, with 14 bases between. CDR3 length: 14 residues. Germline V gene data show CDR1 as SGHVS and CDR2 as FQNEAQ. CDR3 protein: CASSRLTVFYEQYF. The DNA of the CDR3 is TGTGCCAGCAGCCGTTTGACTGTGTTCTACGAGCAGTACTTC.

CDR3 residues: CASSPHRAYEQYF. The CDR3 nucleotides are TGTGCCAGTAGCCCACACAGGGCCTACGAGCAGTACTTC. This chain links TRBV19 with TRBJ2-7, with D maybe TRBD1 (6 bases). V lost 6 bases and J 2 bases, leaving 11 bases between the germline ends. This CDR3 region has 13 residues. Germline CDR1 is LNHDA and CDR2 is SQIVND (reference sequence).

The CDR3 DNA reads as TGTGCCAGCAGTGAAGATCGGGACACAAGTTGGAGTGAAGCTTTCTTT. Translation: CASSEDRDTSWSEAFF. The V call is TRBV2, the J call TRBJ1-1, with D perhaps matching TRBD1 (6 bases). The V gene lost 1 base and the J gene lost 7 bases, with 19 bases spanning the gap. The CDR3 sequence is 16 residues long. The germline V gene has CDR1 SNHLY and CDR2 FYNNEI. The whole variable domain, filled in from reference TRBV2 and TRBJ1-1, reads EPEVTQTPSHQVTQMGQEVILRCVPISNHLYFYWYRQILGQKVEFLVSFYNNEISEKSEIFDDQFSVERPDGSNFTLKIRSTKLEDSAMYFCASSEDRDTSWSEAFFGQGTRLTVV.

The rearrangement links TRBV5-4 to TRBJ2-5; 9 bases are a match to TRBD2. The CDR3 contains 16 residues. Germline V gene sequence: CDR1 SGHNT, CDR2 YYREEE (reference sequence). V was pared by 2 bases and J by 3 bases, with 8 bases of the junction left unmatched. The CDR3 here is CASSFGSGGLKETQYF. The CDR3 bases are TGTGCCAGCAGCTTTGGTAGCGGGGGCCTAAAAGAGACCCAGTACTTC.

The table lists this clone with a count of one. This chain connects TRBV28 to TRBJ2-1; 10 bases match TRBD2. The CDR3 contains 19 residues. Germline trimming cut 5 bases from V and 4 bases from J; bases unmatched to any gene: 17. CDR1 and CDR2 from the germline V gene are MDHEN and SYDVKM. CDR3 sequence: CASSPQVGAGGLPYNEQFF. CDR3 DNA sequence: TGTGCCAGCAGTCCCCAAGTGGGAGCGGGAGGGCTACCTTACAATGAGCAGTTCTTC.